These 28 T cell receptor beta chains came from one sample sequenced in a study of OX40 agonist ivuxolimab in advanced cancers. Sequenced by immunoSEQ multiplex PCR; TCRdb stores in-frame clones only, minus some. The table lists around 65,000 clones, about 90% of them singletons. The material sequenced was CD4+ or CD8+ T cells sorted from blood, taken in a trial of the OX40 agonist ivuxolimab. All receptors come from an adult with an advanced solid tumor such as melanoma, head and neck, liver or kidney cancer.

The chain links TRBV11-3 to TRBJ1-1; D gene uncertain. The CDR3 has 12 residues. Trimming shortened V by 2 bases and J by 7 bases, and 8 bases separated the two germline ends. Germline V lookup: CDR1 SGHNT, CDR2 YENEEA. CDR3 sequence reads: CASSLRRDEAFF. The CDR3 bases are TGTGCCAGCAGCTTAAGGAGGGATGAAGCTTTCTTT.

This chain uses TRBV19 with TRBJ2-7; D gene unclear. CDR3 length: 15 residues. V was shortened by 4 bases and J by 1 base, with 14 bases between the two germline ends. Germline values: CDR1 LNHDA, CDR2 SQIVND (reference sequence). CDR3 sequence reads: CASSKPGRQSYEQYF. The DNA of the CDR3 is TGTGCCAGTAGTAAGCCAGGCCGTCAGTCCTACGAGCAGTACTTC.

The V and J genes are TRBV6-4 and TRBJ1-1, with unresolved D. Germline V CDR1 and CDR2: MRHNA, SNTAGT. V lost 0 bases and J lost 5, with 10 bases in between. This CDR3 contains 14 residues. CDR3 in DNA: TGTGCCAGCAGTGACTCGACAACCCGAACTGAAGCTTTCTTT. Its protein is CASSDSTTRTEAFF.

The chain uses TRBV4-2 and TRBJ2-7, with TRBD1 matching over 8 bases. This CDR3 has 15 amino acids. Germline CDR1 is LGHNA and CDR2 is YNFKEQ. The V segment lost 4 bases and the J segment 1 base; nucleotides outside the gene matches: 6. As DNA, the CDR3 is TGTGCCAGCAGCCCCAGACAGGGGCCGTCCTACGAGCAGTACTTC. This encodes CASSPRQGPSYEQYF.

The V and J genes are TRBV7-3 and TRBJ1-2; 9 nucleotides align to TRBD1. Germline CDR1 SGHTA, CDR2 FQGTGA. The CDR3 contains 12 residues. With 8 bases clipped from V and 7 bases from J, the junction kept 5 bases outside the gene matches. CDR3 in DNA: TGTGCCAGCGGGACAGGGATGAGTGGCTACACCTTC. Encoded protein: CASGTGMSGYTF.

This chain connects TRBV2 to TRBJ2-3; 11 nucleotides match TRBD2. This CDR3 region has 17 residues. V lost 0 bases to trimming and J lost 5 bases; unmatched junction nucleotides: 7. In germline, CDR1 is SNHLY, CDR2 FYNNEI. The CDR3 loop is CASSEAVAGGRLDTQYF. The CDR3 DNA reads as TGTGCCAGCAGTGAAGCGGTAGCGGGGGGGCGATTAGATACGCAGTATTTT.

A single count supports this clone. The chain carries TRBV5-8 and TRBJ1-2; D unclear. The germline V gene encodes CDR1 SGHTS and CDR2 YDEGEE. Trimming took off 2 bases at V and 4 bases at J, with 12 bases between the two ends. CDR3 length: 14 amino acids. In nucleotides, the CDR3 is TGTGCCAGCAGCTTTGACCGGGGTGCCTATGGCTACACCTTC. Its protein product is CASSFDRGAYGYTF.

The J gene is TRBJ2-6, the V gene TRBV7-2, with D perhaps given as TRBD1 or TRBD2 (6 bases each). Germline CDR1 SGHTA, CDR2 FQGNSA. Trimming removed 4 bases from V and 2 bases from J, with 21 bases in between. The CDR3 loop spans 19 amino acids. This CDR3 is CASSSFPARGRTGANVLTF. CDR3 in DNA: TGTGCCAGCAGCTCCTTCCCTGCCCGGGGGCGGACTGGGGCCAACGTCCTGACTTTC.

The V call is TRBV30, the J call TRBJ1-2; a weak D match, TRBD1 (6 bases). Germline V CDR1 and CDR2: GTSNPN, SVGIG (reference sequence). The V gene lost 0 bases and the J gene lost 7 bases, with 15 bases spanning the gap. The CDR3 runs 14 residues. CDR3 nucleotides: TGTGCCTGGAGTGTACGAAGGGCAGGGGCTGGCTACACCTTC. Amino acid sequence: CAWSVRRAGAGYTF.

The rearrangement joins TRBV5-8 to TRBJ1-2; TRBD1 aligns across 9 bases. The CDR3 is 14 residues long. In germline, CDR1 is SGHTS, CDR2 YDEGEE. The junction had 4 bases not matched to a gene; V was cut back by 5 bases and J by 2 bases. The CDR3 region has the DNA TGTGCCAGCAGAACAGACAGGGGGAACTATGGCTACACCTTC. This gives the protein CASRTDRGNYGYTF.

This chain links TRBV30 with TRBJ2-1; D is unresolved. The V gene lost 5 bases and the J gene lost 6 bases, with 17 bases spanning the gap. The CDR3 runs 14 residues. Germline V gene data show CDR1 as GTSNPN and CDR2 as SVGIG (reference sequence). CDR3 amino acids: CAWLLPGPPNEQFF. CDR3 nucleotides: TGTGCCTGGCTACTACCCGGGCCCCCCAATGAGCAGTTCTTC.

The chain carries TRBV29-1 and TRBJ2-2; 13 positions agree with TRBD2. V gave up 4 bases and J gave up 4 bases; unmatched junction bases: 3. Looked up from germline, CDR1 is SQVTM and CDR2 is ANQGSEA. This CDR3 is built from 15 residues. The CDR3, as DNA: TGCAGCGTTGGCCGACTAGCGGGGGGCACCGGGGAGCTGTTTTTT. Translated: CSVGRLAGGTGELFF.

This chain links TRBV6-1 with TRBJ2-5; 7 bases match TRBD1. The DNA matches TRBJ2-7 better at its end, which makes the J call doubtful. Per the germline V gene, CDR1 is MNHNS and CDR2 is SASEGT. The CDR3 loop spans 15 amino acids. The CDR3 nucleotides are TGTGCCAGCAGTGAAGGGCCGACAGGGCTCGGCGAGCAGTACTTC. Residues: CASSEGPTGLGEQYF.

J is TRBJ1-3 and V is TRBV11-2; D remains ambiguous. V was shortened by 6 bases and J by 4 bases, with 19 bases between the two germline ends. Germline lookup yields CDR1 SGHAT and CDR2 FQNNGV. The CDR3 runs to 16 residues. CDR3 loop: CASSETVHTQGNTIYF. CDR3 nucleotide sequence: TGTGCCAGCAGTGAGACGGTCCATACGCAAGGAAACACCATATATTTT.

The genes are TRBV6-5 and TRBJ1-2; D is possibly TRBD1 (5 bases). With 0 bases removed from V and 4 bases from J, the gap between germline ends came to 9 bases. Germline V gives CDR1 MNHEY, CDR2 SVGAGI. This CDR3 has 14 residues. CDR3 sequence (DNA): TGTGCCAGCAGTTACTCGGGGGGAGTCTATGGCTACACCTTC. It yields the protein CASSYSGGVYGYTF.

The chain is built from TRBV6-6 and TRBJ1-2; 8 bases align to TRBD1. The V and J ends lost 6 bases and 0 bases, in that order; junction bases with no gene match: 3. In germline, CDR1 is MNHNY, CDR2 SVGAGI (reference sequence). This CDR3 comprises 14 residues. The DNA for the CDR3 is TGTGCCAGCAGCCCACAGGGGGCTAACTATGGCTACACCTTC. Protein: CASSPQGANYGYTF.

CDR3 region: CASTRGQPGNTIYF. CDR3 sequence (DNA): TGTGCCAGTACGAGGGGACAGCCTGGAAACACCATATATTTT. This chain connects TRBV19 to TRBJ1-3; TRBD1 aligns across 7 bases. The CDR3 totals 14 residues. The ends lost 7 bases at V and 2 bases at J; junction bases unmatched: 5. Germline V gene lookup returns CDR1 LNHDA and CDR2 SQIVND (reference sequence).

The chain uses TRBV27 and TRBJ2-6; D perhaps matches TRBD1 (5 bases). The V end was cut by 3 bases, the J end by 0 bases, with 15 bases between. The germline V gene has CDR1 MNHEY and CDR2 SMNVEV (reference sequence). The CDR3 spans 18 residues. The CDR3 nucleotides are TGTGCCAGCAGTTTCAAGCCAGGGCAATACTCTGGGGCCAACGTCCTGACTTTC. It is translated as CASSFKPGQYSGANVLTF. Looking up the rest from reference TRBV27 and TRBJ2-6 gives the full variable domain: EAQVTQNPRYLITVTGKKLTVTCSQNMNHEYMSWYRQDPGLGLRQIYYSMNVEVTDKGDVPEGYKVSRKEKRNFPLILESPSPNQTSLYFCASSFKPGQYSGANVLTFGAGSRLTVL.

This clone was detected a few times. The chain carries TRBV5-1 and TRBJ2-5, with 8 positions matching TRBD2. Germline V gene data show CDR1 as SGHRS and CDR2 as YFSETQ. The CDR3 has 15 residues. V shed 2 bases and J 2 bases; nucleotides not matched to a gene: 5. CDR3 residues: CASSFSRGAQETQYF. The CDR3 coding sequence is TGCGCCAGCAGCTTCTCGCGGGGGGCACAAGAGACCCAGTACTTC.

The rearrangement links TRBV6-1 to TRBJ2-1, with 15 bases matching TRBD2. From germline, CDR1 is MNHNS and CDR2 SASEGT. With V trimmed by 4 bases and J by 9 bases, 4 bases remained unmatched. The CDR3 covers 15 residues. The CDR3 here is CASSGRTSGGAEQFF. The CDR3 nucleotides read TGTGCCAGCAGTGGACGGACTAGCGGGGGGGCTGAGCAGTTCTTC.

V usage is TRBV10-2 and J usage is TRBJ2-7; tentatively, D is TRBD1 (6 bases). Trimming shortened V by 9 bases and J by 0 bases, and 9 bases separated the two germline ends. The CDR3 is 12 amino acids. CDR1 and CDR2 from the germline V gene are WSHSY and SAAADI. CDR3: CASSTGSYEQYF. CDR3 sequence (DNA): TGCGCCAGTTCGACAGGCTCCTACGAGCAGTACTTC.

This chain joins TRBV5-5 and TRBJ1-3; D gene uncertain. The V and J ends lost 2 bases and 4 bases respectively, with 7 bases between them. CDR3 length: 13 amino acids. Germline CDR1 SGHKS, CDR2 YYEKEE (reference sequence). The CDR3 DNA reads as TGTGCCAGCAGCTTAAGCGGAGGAAACACCATATATTTT. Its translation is CASSLSGGNTIYF. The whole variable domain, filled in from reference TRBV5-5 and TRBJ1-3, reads DAGVTQSPTHLIKTRGQQVTLRCSPISGHKSVSWYQQVLGQGPQFIFQYYEKEERGRGNFPDRFSARQFPNYSSELNVNALLLGDSALYLCASSLSGGNTIYFGEGSWLTVV.

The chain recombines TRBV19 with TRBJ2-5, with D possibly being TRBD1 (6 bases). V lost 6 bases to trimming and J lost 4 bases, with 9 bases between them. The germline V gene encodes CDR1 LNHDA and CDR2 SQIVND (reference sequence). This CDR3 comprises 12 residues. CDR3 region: CASRQGRETQYF. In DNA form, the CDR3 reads TGTGCCAGTAGACAGGGACGAGAGACCCAGTACTTC.

As DNA, the CDR3 is TGTGCCAGTAGTATAGGCCAGTTCAACTACGAGCAGTACTTC. It codes for CASSIGQFNYEQYF. V gene TRBV19 combines with J gene TRBJ2-5; no clear D gene. The J call may be mistaken, given a closer DNA end match to TRBJ2-7. Germline CDR1 and CDR2: LNHDA and SQIVND (reference sequence). The CDR3 has 14 amino acids.

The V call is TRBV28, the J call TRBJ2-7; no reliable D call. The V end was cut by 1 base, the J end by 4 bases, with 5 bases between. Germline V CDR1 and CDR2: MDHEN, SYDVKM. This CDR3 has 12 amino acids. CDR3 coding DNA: TGTGCCAGCAGTTTATTAGGGTACGAGCAGTACTTC. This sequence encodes CASSLLGYEQYF.

CDR3 coding DNA: TGTGCCAGCAGTCACCTTACCCCGGATGAGCAGTTCTTC. It encodes CASSHLTPDEQFF. The chain is built from TRBV6-5 and TRBJ2-1; no clear D gene. V lost 5 bases to trimming and J lost 8 bases, with 13 bases between them. CDR3 size: 13 residues. The V gene's germline CDR1 is MNHEY and CDR2 SVGAGI.

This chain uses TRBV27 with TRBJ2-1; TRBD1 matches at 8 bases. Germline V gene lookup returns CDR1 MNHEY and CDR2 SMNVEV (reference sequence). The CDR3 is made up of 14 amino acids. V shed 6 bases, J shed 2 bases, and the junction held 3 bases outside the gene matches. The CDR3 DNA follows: TGTGCCAGCAGCCGACAGGGGACCTACAATGAGCAGTTCTTC. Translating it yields CASSRQGTYNEQFF.

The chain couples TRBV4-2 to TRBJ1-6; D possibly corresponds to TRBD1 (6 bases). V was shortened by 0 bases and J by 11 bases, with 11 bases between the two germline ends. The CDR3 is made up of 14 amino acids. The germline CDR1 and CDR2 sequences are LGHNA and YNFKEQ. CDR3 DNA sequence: TGTGCCAGCAGCCAAGAACAGGGTCAAACACCCCTCCACTTT. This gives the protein CASSQEQGQTPLHF.